These 2 T cell receptor beta chains share one sample of origin, sequenced in a study of blood T cell repertoires in COVID-19. Assay used: immunoSEQ multiplex PCR; TCRdb lists only in-frame clones, some missing. This sample has more than 150,000 clones; almost 85% occur once, and the top ten carry over 12%. Sequencing input: peripheral blood. All receptors come from a man younger than 35 with active or convalescent COVID-19.

The genes are TRBV24-1 and TRBJ2-7, with 7 bases aligning to TRBD1. Germline CDR1 and CDR2: KGHDR and SFDVKD. The CDR3 has 15 amino acids. V was pared by 0 bases and J by 3 bases, with 4 bases of the junction left unmatched. The CDR3 DNA is TGTGCCACCAGTGATTTGGGGGGACAGATCTACGAGCAGTACTTC. The encoded protein is CATSDLGGQIYEQYF.

The V call is TRBV5-1, the J call TRBJ1-2, with D possibly TRBD1 on 6 matching bases. Germline V gene data show CDR1 as SGHRS and CDR2 as YFSETQ. This CDR3 spans 15 amino acids. Trimming stripped 1 base from V and 0 bases from J, with 10 bases between. This CDR3 reads CASSLSDSPNYGYTF. In DNA, the CDR3 is TGCGCCAGCAGCTTGTCGGACAGTCCTAACTATGGCTACACCTTC.